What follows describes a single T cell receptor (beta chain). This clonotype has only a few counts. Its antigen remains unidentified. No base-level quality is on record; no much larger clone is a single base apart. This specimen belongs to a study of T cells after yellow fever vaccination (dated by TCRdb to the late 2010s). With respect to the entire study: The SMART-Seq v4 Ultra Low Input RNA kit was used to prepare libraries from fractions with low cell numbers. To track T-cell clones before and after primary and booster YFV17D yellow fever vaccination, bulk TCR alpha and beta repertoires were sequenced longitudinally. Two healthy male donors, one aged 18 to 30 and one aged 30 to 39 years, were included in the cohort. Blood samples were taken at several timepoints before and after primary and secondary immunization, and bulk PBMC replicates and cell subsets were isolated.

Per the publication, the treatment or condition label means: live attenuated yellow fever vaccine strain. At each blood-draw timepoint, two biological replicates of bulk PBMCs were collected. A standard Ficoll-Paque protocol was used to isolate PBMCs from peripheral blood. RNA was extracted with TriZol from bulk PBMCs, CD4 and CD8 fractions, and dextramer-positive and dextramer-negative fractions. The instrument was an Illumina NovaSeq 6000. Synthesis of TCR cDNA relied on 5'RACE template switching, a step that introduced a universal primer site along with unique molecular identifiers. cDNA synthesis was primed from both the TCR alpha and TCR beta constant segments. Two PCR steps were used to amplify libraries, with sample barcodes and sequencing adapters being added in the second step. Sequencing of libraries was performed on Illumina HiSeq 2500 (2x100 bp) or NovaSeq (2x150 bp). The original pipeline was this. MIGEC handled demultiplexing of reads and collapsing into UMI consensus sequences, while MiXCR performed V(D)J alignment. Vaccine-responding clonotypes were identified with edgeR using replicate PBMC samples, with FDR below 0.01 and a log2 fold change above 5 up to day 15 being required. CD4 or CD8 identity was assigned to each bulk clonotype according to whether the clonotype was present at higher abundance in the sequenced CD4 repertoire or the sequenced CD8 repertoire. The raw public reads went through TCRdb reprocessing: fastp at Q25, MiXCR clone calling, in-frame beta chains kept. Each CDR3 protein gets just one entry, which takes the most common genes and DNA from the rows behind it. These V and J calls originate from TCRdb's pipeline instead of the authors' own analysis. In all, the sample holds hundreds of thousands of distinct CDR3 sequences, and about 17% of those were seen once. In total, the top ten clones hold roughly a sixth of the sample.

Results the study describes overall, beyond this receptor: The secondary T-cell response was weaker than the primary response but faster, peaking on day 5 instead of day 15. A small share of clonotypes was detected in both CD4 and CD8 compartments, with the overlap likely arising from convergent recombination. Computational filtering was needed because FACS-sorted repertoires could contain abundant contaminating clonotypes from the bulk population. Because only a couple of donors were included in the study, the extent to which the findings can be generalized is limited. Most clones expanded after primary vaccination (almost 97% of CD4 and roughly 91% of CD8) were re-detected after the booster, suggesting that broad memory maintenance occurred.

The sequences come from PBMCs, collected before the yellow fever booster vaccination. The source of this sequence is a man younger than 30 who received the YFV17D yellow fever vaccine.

The DNA is TGTGCCAGCAGCTACAGGTGGGAAGAGACCCAGTACTTC. This translates into CASSYRWEETQYF. The chain joins TRBV7-2 to TRBJ2-5; the D region possibly corresponds to TRBD1 (5 bases align). CDR1 and CDR2, per the germline V gene, are SGHTA and FQGNSA. The CDR3 runs 13 residues from the cysteine to the phenylalanine. Only the CDR3 portion is preserved as DNA: 39 bases, with reading frame beginning at the first base. Between the V and J ends, shortened by 4 bases and 3 bases respectively, the junction contains 9 bases.